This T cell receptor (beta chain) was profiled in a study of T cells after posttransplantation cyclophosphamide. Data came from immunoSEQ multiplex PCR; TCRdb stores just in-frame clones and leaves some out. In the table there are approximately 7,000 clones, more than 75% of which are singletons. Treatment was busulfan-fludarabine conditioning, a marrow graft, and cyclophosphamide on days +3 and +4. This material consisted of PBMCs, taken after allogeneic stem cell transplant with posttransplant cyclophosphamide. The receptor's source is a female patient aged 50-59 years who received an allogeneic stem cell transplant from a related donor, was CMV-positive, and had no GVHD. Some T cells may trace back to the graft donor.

The CDR3 DNA is TGTGCCAGCAGACCCTCTCGTCGGGACACTGAAGCTTTCTTT. Encoded protein: CASRPSRRDTEAFF. The V gene is TRBV6-5, the J gene TRBJ1-1; D gene ambiguous. Germline values: CDR1 MNHEY, CDR2 SVGAGI. The CDR3 runs to 14 residues. The V gene lost 6 bases and the J gene lost 3 bases, with 14 bases spanning the gap.